Listed below are T cell receptor beta chains from one sample, sequenced in a study of T cells in Graves' hyperthyroidism and ophthalmopathy. TCRdb reprocessed the multiplex PCR reads via MiXCR and lists one record per CDR3 protein. Of some 500,000 distinct CDR3 sequences in the sample, under 15% were seen once. The specimen sequenced was blood. The receptor set was obtained from a woman aged 18 to 35 with Graves' hyperthyroidism. CDR3s include the opening cysteine and the closing phenylalanine or tryptophan. The order of the fields is clone size, J gene, D gene, V gene, CDR3 DNA, CDR3 protein. D genes are given only for firm matches. For some rows the clone size is stated as once, few or many, or as a class when expanded; others skip it.

NA TRBJ2-1 NA TRBV29-1 TGCAGCGATAGACAGGACAATGAGCAGTTCTTC CSDRQDNEQFF
many TRBJ1-2 NA TRBV9 TGTGCCAGCAGCGTAGGAGGGGCGCGTGGCTACACCTTC CASSVGGARGYTF
many TRBJ2-5 NA TRBV12-3/TRBV12-4 TGTGCCAGCAGGGGCAGGAGGGCGGGAGAGACCCAGTACTTC CASRGRRAGETQYF
many TRBJ2-6 NA TRBV24-1 TGTGCCACCAGCGGGGCCAGCCCTAACTCTGGGGCCAACGTCCTGACTTTC CATSGASPNSGANVLTF
many TRBJ1-6 NA TRBV10-1 TGCGCCAGCAGTGATCTGGGGAATTCACCCCTCCACTTT CASSDLGNSPLHF
many TRBJ1-2 NA TRBV30 TGTGCCTGGAGTCCCTATACCGGCGGGTATGGCTACACCTTC CAWSPYTGGYGYTF
NA TRBJ2-6 NA TRBV29-1 TGCAGCGTTCTCGTAGCTGGGGCCAACGTCCTGACTTTC CSVLVAGANVLTF
NA TRBJ1-5 NA TRBV4-1 TGCGCCAGCAGCCAAGGGACAGTGTATAGCAATCAGCCCCAGCATTTT CASSQGTVYSNQPQHF
many TRBJ1-1 TRBD1 TRBV24-1 TGTGCCACCAGTGATACGACAGGGGGGAACACTGAAGCTTTCTTT CATSDTTGGNTEAFF
few TRBJ1-2 TRBD1 TRBV9 TGTGCCAGCAGCGTATCGCCAGGACAGGATAAGGCTAAAGGCTACACCTTC CASSVSPGQDKAKGYTF
many TRBJ1-2 NA TRBV12-3/TRBV12-4 TGTGCCAGCAGTTTAAAGCTGAGAAGGGGCTACACCTTC CASSLKLRRGYTF
many TRBJ2-3 NA TRBV27 TGTGCCAGCAGTTTCGCGGTCACAGATACGCAGTATTTT CASSFAVTDTQYF
many TRBJ2-2 TRBD1 TRBV11-2 TGTGCCAGCAGCCCCTCCGGGACAGGGAGTACCGGGGAGCTGTTTTTT CASSPSGTGSTGELFF
many TRBJ2-7 NA TRBV28 TGTGCCAGCAGTTCCCCTAGCGCTTACGAGCAGTACTTC CASSSPSAYEQYF
few TRBJ1-2 NA TRBV2 TGTGCCAGCAGTGAAGTCCATGGCTACACCTTC CASSEVHGYTF
many TRBJ2-1 TRBD2 TRBV24-1 TGTGCCACCAGTGATATACTAGCGGGAGAGGTCAATGAGCAGTTCTTC CATSDILAGEVNEQFF
many TRBJ2-3 TRBD1 TRBV24-1 TGTGCCACCAGTGGTGGACAGGCCCGATCCACCACAGATACGCAGTATTTT CATSGGQARSTTDTQYF
many TRBJ2-5 TRBD2 TRBV11-3 TGTGCCAGCAGCCCCGGACTAGCTCGACAAGAGACCCAGTACTTC CASSPGLARQETQYF
many TRBJ1-2 NA TRBV11-2 TGTGCCAGCAGCTTAGGGGGGGTCGGCTATGGCTACACCTTC CASSLGGVGYGYTF
NA TRBJ2-7 TRBD2 TRBV28 TGTGCCAGCAGTTTCCCGGGACTAGCGGGAGGGCGATCCTACGAGCAGTACTTC CASSFPGLAGGRSYEQYF
many TRBJ1-2 TRBD1 TRBV19 TGTGCCAGCCAGGGGGATGACTATGGCTACACCTTC CASQGDDYGYTF
NA TRBJ1-2 NA TRBV2 TGTGCCAGCGGTGGGACTACGTATGGCTACACCTTC CASGGTTYGYTF
many TRBJ2-7 TRBD1 TRBV24-1 TGTGCCACCAGTGATTGGCGGGGACAGGGTCGCCACGAGCAGTACTTC CATSDWRGQGRHEQYF
NA TRBJ2-7 TRBD2 TRBV30 TGTGCCTGGGTACCTGCGGCGGTAGCGGGGAACTCCTACGAGCAGTACTTC CAWVPAAVAGNSYEQYF
NA TRBJ1-1 TRBD1 TRBV19 TGTGCCAGTAGTATCCAGGGGGAAAACACTGAAGCTTTCTTT CASSIQGENTEAFF
NA TRBJ2-7 NA TRBV11-3 TGTGCCAGCAGCTTAGACATCCCTGCCTACGAGCAGTACTTC CASSLDIPAYEQYF
many TRBJ2-7 NA TRBV12-3/TRBV12-4 TGTGCCAGCAGTTTGAGTAGGGCATACGAGCAGTACTTC CASSLSRAYEQYF
few TRBJ2-1 TRBD2 TRBV13 TGTGCCAGCAGCCGACCCCTAGCGGGAGTTAACAATGAGCAGTTCTTC CASSRPLAGVNNEQFF
NA TRBJ2-5 NA TRBV20-1 TGCAGTGCTAGCGCTAGAAAGGGGCAAGAGACCCAGTACTTC CSASARKGQETQYF
NA TRBJ2-1 TRBD2 TRBV7-2 TGTGCCAGCAGCTTAGTCCCAGCGGGAGTTGCCTACAATGAGCAGTTCTTC CASSLVPAGVAYNEQFF
many TRBJ1-6 NA TRBV2 TGTGCCAGCAGCCCGGGGGTGACGGGGAATTCACCCCTCCACTTT CASSPGVTGNSPLHF
NA TRBJ2-4 NA TRBV3-1 TGTGCCAGCAGCCAAGATTGGGGAGACCCACCGGGGGACATTCAGTACTTC CASSQDWGDPPGDIQYF
NA TRBJ2-1 NA TRBV7-3 TGTGCCAGCAGCTTATCGCACTTCTACAATGAGCAGTTCTTC CASSLSHFYNEQFF
many TRBJ2-3 NA TRBV20-1 TGCAGTGCTAAAGGGGGTGAGGAGGGTACGCAGTATTTT CSAKGGEEGTQYF
few TRBJ2-3 TRBD2 TRBV12-3/TRBV12-4 TGTGCCGGCAGGGGGGCAAAGACTAGCGGCGTCGATACGCAGTATTTT CAGRGAKTSGVDTQYF
many TRBJ1-6 TRBD1 TRBV5-1 TGCGCCAGCAGCTTCGCCGGGACAGAGAATTCACCCCTCCACTTT CASSFAGTENSPLHF
NA TRBJ2-1 TRBD2 TRBV7-3 TGTGCCAGCAGCCCCCCCCCGGGGGGGCGGGGGAATGAGCAGTTCTTC CASSPPPGGRGNEQFF
many TRBJ2-1 NA TRBV2 TGTGCCAGCAGCCTTTCCTACTACAATGAGCAGTTCTTC CASSLSYYNEQFF
NA TRBJ2-3 NA TRBV9 TGTGCCAGCAGCGTAGACGGCGTCGTAGATACGCAGTATTTT CASSVDGVVDTQYF
many TRBJ2-1 NA TRBV20-1 TGCAGTGCTAGGGAGCACCTCCAGGGTTACAATGAGCAGTTCTTC CSAREHLQGYNEQFF
many TRBJ1-1 NA TRBV27 TGTGCCAGCAGTGCCAGGGGTGGCGCTGAAGCTTTCTTT CASSARGGAEAFF
NA TRBJ2-7 NA TRBV16 TGTGCCAGCAGCCAATCGTTGGGCGCGTACGAGCAGTACTTC CASSQSLGAYEQYF
many TRBJ2-3 NA TRBV7-3 TGTGCCAGCAGCCTGGACAGCCCTCCCACAGATACGCAGTATTTT CASSLDSPPTDTQYF
many TRBJ2-2 NA TRBV9 TGTGCCAGCAGCGTAGAAGAGGGGCGCGGGGAGCTGTTTTTT CASSVEEGRGELFF
many TRBJ2-3 NA TRBV6-1 TGTGCCAGCAGCCCCGCCCAGCGATTCACAGATACGCAGTATTTT CASSPAQRFTDTQYF
few TRBJ2-5 TRBD2 TRBV20-1 TGCAGTGCTAGGGGGGGGACTTTCAACCAAGAGACCCAGTACTTC CSARGGTFNQETQYF
few TRBJ2-1 NA TRBV12-3/TRBV12-4 TGTGCCAGCACCCCAAATGGGCGGGCCAACAATGAGCAGTTCTTC CASTPNGRANNEQFF
NA TRBJ2-1 TRBD2 TRBV5-4 TGTGCCAGCAGTCCTCCTAGCGGTTGGGACAATGAGCAGTTCTTC CASSPPSGWDNEQFF
few TRBJ2-7 TRBD2 TRBV5-1 TGCGCCAGCAGCTTGGTAGTAGCGGGAGGCTCCGGCGAGCAGTACTTC CASSLVVAGGSGEQYF
NA TRBJ1-4 NA TRBV6-5 TGTGCCAGCAGTTACTCACAGAATGAAAAACTGTTTTTT CASSYSQNEKLFF
many TRBJ2-2 NA TRBV28 TGTGCCAGCGTGGCGGGATCGGACACCGGGGAGCTGTTTTTT CASVAGSDTGELFF
many TRBJ2-7 TRBD2 TRBV24-1 TGTGCCACCTCCCTAAGCGGGAGTGCCTACGAGCAGTACTTC CATSLSGSAYEQYF
many TRBJ2-3 NA TRBV5-1 TGCGCCAGCAGCTTGGACTCACGGGACACAGATACGCAGTATTTT CASSLDSRDTDTQYF
NA TRBJ2-2 TRBD2 TRBV6-2/TRBV6-3 TGTGCCAGCAGTATTAGCGGGATCGGCCCTAACACCGGGGAGCTGTTTTTT CASSISGIGPNTGELFF
many TRBJ2-2 NA TRBV2 TGTGCCAGCAGTGGGGAACCGATGGCCGGGGAGCTGTTTTTT CASSGEPMAGELFF
NA TRBJ2-1 TRBD2 TRBV9 TGTGCCAGCAGCGTAGACGGGAGGCAAGGTAATGAGCAGTTCTTC CASSVDGRQGNEQFF
many TRBJ1-2 NA TRBV20-1 TGCAGTGCTAGCGAACAGCTAGGGATTGGCTACACCTTC CSASEQLGIGYTF